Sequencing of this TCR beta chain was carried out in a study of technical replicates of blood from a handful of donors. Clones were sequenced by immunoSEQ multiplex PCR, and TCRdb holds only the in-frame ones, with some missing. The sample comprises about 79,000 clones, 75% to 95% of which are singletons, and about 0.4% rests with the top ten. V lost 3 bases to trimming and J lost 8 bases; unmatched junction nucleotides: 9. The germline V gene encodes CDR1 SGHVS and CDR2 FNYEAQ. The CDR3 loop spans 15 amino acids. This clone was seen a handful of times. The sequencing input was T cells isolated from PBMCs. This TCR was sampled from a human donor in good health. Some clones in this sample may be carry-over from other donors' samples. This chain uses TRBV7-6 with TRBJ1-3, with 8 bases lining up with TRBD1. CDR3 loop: CASSFQTGGRDTIYF. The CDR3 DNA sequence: TGTGCCAGCAGCTTCCAAACAGGGGGAAGAGACACCATATATTTT. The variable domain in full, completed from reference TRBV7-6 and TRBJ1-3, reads GAGVSQSPRYKVTKRGQDVALRCDPISGHVSLYWYRQALGQGPEFLTYFNYEAQQDKSGLPNDRFSAERPEGSISTLTIQRTEQRDSAMYRCASSFQTGGRDTIYFGEGSWLTVV.